This TCR beta chain comes out of a study of T cells in Graves' hyperthyroidism and ophthalmopathy. Background on the study: Blood from the periphery was taken at initial diagnosis, before any treatment.

The CDR3 totals 13 residues. V lost 6 bases and J 9 bases, leaving 14 bases between the germline ends. Regarding this clonotype: Its specificity is unknown.

There were TCR beta CDR3 regions amplified from RNA transcripts. Using the HTBI primer set, a first-round RT-PCR was run on the TCR CDR3. TCRdb reprocessed the multiplex PCR reads with MiXCR, giving one entry per CDR3 protein. The data show 350,000 to 450,000 distinct CDR3 sequences, about 15% seen once. Patients having uncontrolled infection, another autoimmune disease, pregnancy or lactation were not included. General observations from the study: Expanded thyroid clonotypes (above 0.001) were mostly also found in blood. A median 6.5 months before onset, the model predicted ophthalmopathy.

This clonotype originated in a woman aged 60 to 75 with Graves' hyperthyroidism. This rearrangement joins TRBV12-3 or TRBV12-4 to TRBJ2-2; possible D gene TRBD2, 6 bases. Sequencing input: blood. The CDR3 region is CASSQGGLRELFF. CDR3 bases: TGTGCCAGCAGCCAGGGAGGTCTGAGGGAGCTGTTTTTT.